The source of this T cell receptor (beta chain) is a study of cytomegalovirus exposure and HLA in healthy donors. Germline V gene data show CDR1 as SGHTA and CDR2 as FQGNSA. The trim removed 4 bases at V and 2 bases at J, leaving 7 bases unmatched. The CDR3 sequence is 15 residues long. Study-level points and caveats: Reports showed the classifier diagnosing cytomegalovirus status with high specificity and sensitivity. Investigators reported more than 150 TCR beta chains as tied to cytomegalovirus. While the bulk of TCR sequences proved rare, some public TCRs turned up in many donors. Under in vitro conditions, a few CMV-associated chains were confirmed as specific for CMV antigens.

The repertoire was sequenced with immunoSEQ multiplex PCR; TCRdb's copy has only in-frame clones and lacks some. The top ten hold around 10% of the sample, which has around 140,000 clones, more than 75% seen once. This clone occurred once. Its antigen remains unidentified. J is TRBJ2-5 and V is TRBV7-2; 7 bases map to TRBD1. Sequences were obtained from PBMCs. The clonotype comes from a man aged 18-30 years in good health and CMV-seropositive. CDR3 protein: CASSSGTVVQETQYF. CDR3 in DNA: TGTGCCAGCAGCTCCGGGACAGTAGTACAAGAGACCCAGTACTTC.